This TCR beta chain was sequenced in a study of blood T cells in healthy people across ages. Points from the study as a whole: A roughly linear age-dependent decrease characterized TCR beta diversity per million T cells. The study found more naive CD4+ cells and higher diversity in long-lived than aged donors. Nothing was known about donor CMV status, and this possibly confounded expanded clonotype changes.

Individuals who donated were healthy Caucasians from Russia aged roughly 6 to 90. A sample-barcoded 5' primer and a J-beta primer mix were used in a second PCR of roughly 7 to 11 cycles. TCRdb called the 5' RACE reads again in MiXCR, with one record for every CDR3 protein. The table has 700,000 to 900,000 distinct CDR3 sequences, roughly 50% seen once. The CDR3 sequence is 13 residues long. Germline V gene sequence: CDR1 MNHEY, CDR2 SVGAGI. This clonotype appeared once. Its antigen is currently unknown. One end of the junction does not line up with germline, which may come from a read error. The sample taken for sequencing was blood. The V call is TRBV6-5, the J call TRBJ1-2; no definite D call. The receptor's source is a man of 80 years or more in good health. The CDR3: CACSSTDNYGYTF. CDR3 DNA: TGTGCCTGCAGTTCTACGGACAACTATGGCTACACCTTC.